This is a list of T cell receptor beta chains from one sample in a study of regulatory T cells in long-lasting Graves disease. TCRdb fed the multiplex PCR reads into MiXCR, producing one record per CDR3 protein. The table lists 300,000 to 450,000 distinct CDR3 sequences, about 14% of them singletons. Sequences were derived from peripheral blood mononuclear cells (PBMCs), sampled at new diagnosis, from a patient treated with antithyroid drugs. Receptors originate from a female donor with Graves disease. CDR3s include the opening cysteine and the closing phenylalanine or tryptophan. A D gene is named only where the DNA matches it firmly. Not all rows give a size; the values are once, few, many and, for expanded clones, a class.

TRBJ2-1	many	TRBD1	TRBV5-1	CASSWAIPRDRGDNEQFF	TGTGCCAGCAGCTGGGCGATCCCCCGGGACAGGGGGGACAATGAGCAGTTCTTC
TRBJ2-5	many	TRBD1	TRBV11-3	CASSMTGALQETQYF	TGTGCCAGCAGTATGACAGGGGCACTACAAGAGACCCAGTACTTC
TRBJ2-7	.	TRBD2	TRBV4-2	CASSQPVSGGSTYKQYF	TGTGCCAGCAGCCAGCCCGTTAGCGGGGGCTCAACCTACAAGCAGTACTTC
TRBJ2-3	many	TRBD1	TRBV24-1	CATSGPSRDRVTDTQYF	TGTGCCACCTCAGGACCTTCCCGGGACAGGGTGACAGATACGCAGTATTTT
TRBJ2-1	many	TRBD2	TRBV20-1	CSAKWTSGSGNEQFF	TGCAGTGCTAAATGGACTAGCGGGAGTGGAAATGAGCAGTTCTTC
TRBJ2-1	.	.	TRBV5-4	CASFDGSSYNEQFF	TGTGCCAGCTTCGACGGGAGCTCCTACAATGAGCAGTTCTTC
TRBJ1-2	once	TRBD1	TRBV12-3/TRBV12-4	CASSGGQGYGYTF	TGTGCCAGCAGTGGGGGACAGGGGTATGGCTACACCTTC
TRBJ2-5	many	.	TRBV12-5	CASGFGEPETQYF	TGTGCTAGTGGTTTCGGGGAGCCAGAGACCCAGTACTTC
TRBJ1-3	many	.	TRBV5-1	CASSLSVDSGNTIYF	TGCGCCAGCAGCTTGTCCGTCGACTCTGGAAACACCATATATTTT
TRBJ2-3	.	TRBD2	TRBV29-1	CSVSGGGLRDTQYF	TGCAGCGTCTCCGGGGGGGGGCTGAGAGATACGCAGTATTTT
TRBJ2-1	many	.	TRBV10-3	CAIRVDPEDEQFF	TGTGCCATCAGAGTGGACCCCGAGGATGAGCAGTTCTTC
TRBJ2-1	many	TRBD2	TRBV20-1	CSSRTSAYNEQFF	TGCAGTAGCCGGACTAGCGCGTACAATGAGCAGTTCTTC
TRBJ2-5	few	TRBD2	TRBV4-1	CASSLRGDTGLAEETQYF	TGCGCCAGCAGCCTGAGGGGTGATACGGGACTAGCGGAAGAGACCCAGTACTTC
TRBJ2-3	many	.	TRBV6-1	CASGRRLDTQYF	TGTGCCAGCGGCCGAAGACTCGATACGCAGTATTTT
TRBJ1-6	many	.	TRBV28	CASSGDRLYNSPLHF	TGTGCCAGCAGCGGCGACAGGCTGTATAATTCACCCCTCCACTTT
TRBJ1-2	many	.	TRBV12-3/TRBV12-4	CASSLDTVYGYTF	TGTGCCAGCAGTCTTGACACCGTCTATGGCTACACCTTC
TRBJ2-7	few	.	TRBV29-1	CSVGTSYEQYF	TGCAGCGTTGGGACTTCCTACGAGCAGTACTTC
TRBJ1-2	many	.	TRBV6-9	CASSYMGGGYGYTF	TGTGCCAGCAGTTACATGGGGGGCGGCTATGGCTACACCTTC
TRBJ1-4	many	TRBD1	TRBV7-9	CASSIRGLRTNEKLFF	TGTGCCAGCAGCATCAGGGGGCTTCGAACTAATGAAAAACTGTTTTTT
TRBJ2-3	many	.	TRBV9	CASSVKATPYPDTQYF	TGTGCCAGCAGCGTAAAGGCCACCCCGTACCCAGATACGCAGTATTTT
TRBJ1-2	many	.	TRBV5-6	CASSPVGSYGYTF	TGTGCCAGCAGCCCGGTTGGGAGTTATGGCTACACCTTC
TRBJ2-1	many	TRBD2	TRBV5-1	CASSLLPSGGARVEQFF	TGCGCCAGCAGCTTGTTGCCTAGCGGGGGGGCAAGGGTTGAGCAGTTCTTC
TRBJ2-5	.	TRBD2	TRBV20-1	CSARAQRGRSETQYF	TGCAGTGCTAGAGCCCAGCGGGGGAGATCAGAGACCCAGTACTTC
TRBJ2-7	.	.	TRBV12-3/TRBV12-4	CASSSRGGTAPYEQYF	TGTGCCAGCAGTTCCCGCGGGGGGACAGCACCCTACGAGCAGTACTTC
TRBJ2-5	many	TRBD1	TRBV6-1	CASSQYRGHQETQYF	TGTGCCAGCAGTCAATACAGGGGTCACCAAGAGACCCAGTACTTC
TRBJ2-7	.	.	TRBV18	CASSPVVAGGPNEQYF	TGTGCCAGCTCACCCGTAGTGGCTGGGGGTCCGAACGAGCAGTACTTC
TRBJ2-3	many	.	TRBV5-1	CASSLYRAEDTQYF	TGCGCCAGCAGCCTGTACAGGGCCGAAGATACGCAGTATTTT